The 17 T cell receptor beta chains presented below share a single source sample, sequenced in a study of blood T cell repertoires in COVID-19. Assay used: immunoSEQ multiplex PCR; TCRdb lists only in-frame clones, some missing. Counted here are approximately 70,000 clones, around 89% occurring once; the ten biggest clones make up 5.5% to 7%. The sample was peripheral blood. The receptors derive from a woman between 70 and 85 years old with acute or convalescent COVID-19.

This sequence joins TRBV29-1 and TRBJ2-3; 11 positions match TRBD1. The CDR3 extends over 14 amino acids. The germline gives CDR1 SQVTM, CDR2 ANQGSEA. The V segment lost 6 bases and the J segment 4 bases; nucleotides outside the gene matches: 6. The CDR3 region is CSVPGQGVADTQYF. CDR3 bases: TGCAGCGTCCCGGGACAGGGGGTCGCAGATACGCAGTATTTT.

The chain joins TRBV7-9 to TRBJ1-3, with D perhaps TRBD1 (5 bases). Germline lookup yields CDR1 SEHNR and CDR2 FQNEAQ (reference sequence). Deletions cut 2 bases from V and 6 bases from J, with 8 bases between. The CDR3 spans 13 residues. CDR3 region: CASSLPGINTIYF. In DNA form, the CDR3 reads TGTGCCAGCAGCTTACCAGGGATAAACACCATATATTTT.

The chain recombines TRBV7-9 with TRBJ1-2, with 8 bases aligning to TRBD1. Trimming cost V 1 base and J 4 bases; bases outside gene matches: 5. The CDR3 covers 15 residues. Germline V lookup: CDR1 SEHNR, CDR2 FQNEAQ (reference sequence). Here the CDR3 DNA reads TGTGCCAGCAGCTTAGGGCAGGGGGCAATCTATGGCTACACCTTC. Residues: CASSLGQGAIYGYTF.

V usage is TRBV3-1 (or the pseudogene TRBV3-2) and J usage is TRBJ1-6; tentative D call: TRBD1 (6 bases). V lost 6 bases and J lost 0, with 6 bases in between. This CDR3 spans 14 amino acids. From germline, CDR1 is LGHDT and CDR2 YNNKEL (reference sequence). CDR3 in DNA: TGTGCCAGCAGGGACAGCTCCTATAATTCACCCCTCCACTTT. Encoded protein: CASRDSSYNSPLHF.

The chain recombines TRBV30 with TRBJ1-5, with a tentative D call TRBD1 (6 bases). V lost 2 bases and J lost 5, with 13 bases in between. Germline-derived CDR1 and CDR2 are GTSNPN and SVGIG (reference sequence). This CDR3 spans 14 amino acids. CDR3 nucleotide sequence: TGTGCCTGGAGTCTCGGCAGGGGCCATCAGCCCCAGCATTTT. The encoded protein is CAWSLGRGHQPQHF.

CDR3 amino acids: CASSQVDGDRTRSGANVLTF. For the CDR3, the DNA is TGTGCCAGCAGCCAAGTCGATGGGGACAGAACTCGATCCGGGGCCAACGTCCTGACTTTC. The chain recombines TRBV4-2 with TRBJ2-6; 7 bases fit TRBD1. Germline loops: CDR1 LGHNA, CDR2 YNFKEQ. Trimming cost V 1 base and J 4 bases; bases outside gene matches: 16. This CDR3 contains 20 residues.

This clone occurred a few times. The V and J genes are TRBV19 and TRBJ2-2, with 7 bases fitting TRBD1. The CDR3 is made up of 18 amino acids. V gave up 3 bases and J gave up 4 bases; unmatched junction bases: 14. The germline gives CDR1 LNHDA, CDR2 SQIVND (reference sequence). This chain's CDR3 is CASSIHYRDSLFTGELFF. The CDR3 nucleotides are TGTGCCAGTAGTATTCATTATAGGGACAGCCTCTTCACCGGGGAGCTGTTTTTT.

The V gene is TRBV11-3, the J gene TRBJ1-1, with TRBD1 matching 11 bases. Losses at the gene ends were 5 bases for V and 5 bases for J; bases not matched to a gene: 7. CDR3 length: 15 residues. Germline CDR1 SGHNT, CDR2 YENEEA. The CDR3 spells CASSEGQGARTEAFF. CDR3 bases: TGTGCCAGCAGCGAAGGACAGGGGGCTCGAACTGAAGCTTTCTTT.

The CDR3 sequence: CASSPFQGRVTDTQYF. Written as DNA, the CDR3 is TGTGCCAGCTCACCTTTTCAGGGGCGGGTCACAGATACGCAGTATTTT. The chain joins TRBV18 to TRBJ2-3; possible D gene TRBD1, 6 bases. The CDR3 sequence is 16 residues long. Germline-derived CDR1 and CDR2 are KGHSH and LQKENI. The ends were cut back, 3 bases at V and 2 bases at J, with 15 bases in the middle.

The rearrangement joins TRBV30 to TRBJ2-7, with a weak D call TRBD1 (6 bases). The CDR3 contains 12 residues. Looked up from germline, CDR1 is GTSNPN and CDR2 is SVGIG (reference sequence). The V end lost 4 bases, the J end lost 7 bases, and 14 bases lay between the germline ends. The CDR3 sequence: CAWNRQVGEQYF. The DNA for the CDR3 is TGTGCCTGGAACCGACAGGTCGGGGAGCAGTACTTC.

The chain joins TRBV5-6 to TRBJ1-1; no clear D. Germline loops: CDR1 SGHDT, CDR2 YYEEEE. Deletions cut 1 base from V and 5 bases from J, with 21 bases between. The CDR3 runs 17 residues. The CDR3 spells CASSLYRLSVAGTEAFF. The DNA for the CDR3 is TGTGCCAGCAGCTTGTATCGTCTCTCCGTTGCGGGGACTGAAGCTTTCTTT. Complete variable domain (other parts from reference TRBV5-6 and TRBJ1-1): DAGVTQSPTHLIKTRGQQVTLRCSPKSGHDTVSWYQQALGQGPQFIFQYYEEEERQRGNFPDRFSGHQFPNYSSELNVNALLLGDSALYLCASSLYRLSVAGTEAFFGQGTRLTVV.

This rearrangement joins TRBV10-3 to TRBJ2-1, with 9 positions matching TRBD1. CDR1 is ENHRY, CDR2 SYGVKD, per germline. The CDR3 spans 14 residues. Trimming at V came to 5 bases and at J to 7 bases, leaving 6 bases not matched to a gene. CDR3 sequence reads: CAISHRDRENEQFF. The CDR3 DNA reads TGTGCCATCAGTCACCGGGACAGGGAAAATGAGCAGTTCTTC.

The gene calls are TRBV12-3 or TRBV12-4 and TRBJ2-7, with D uncertain. Trimming took off 4 bases at V and 4 bases at J, with 5 bases between the two ends. This CDR3 contains 11 residues. CDR3 in amino acids: CASSSRYEQYF. DNA for the CDR3: TGTGCCAGCAGTTCCAGGTACGAGCAGTACTTC.

The V gene is TRBV7-2, the J gene TRBJ2-5; tentatively, D is TRBD2 (5 bases). V was clipped by 1 base and J by 1 base, with 10 bases between them. The CDR3 spans 15 residues. Germline V gene sequence: CDR1 SGHTA, CDR2 FQGNSA. The CDR3 sequence is CASSLEAGFQETQYF. The CDR3 DNA reads TGTGCCAGCAGCTTAGAGGCGGGCTTCCAAGAGACCCAGTACTTC.

The count of this clone is one. The chain joins TRBV6-5 to TRBJ1-2, with D hard to call. The V gene lost 6 bases and the J gene lost 1 base, with 15 bases spanning the gap. Per the germline V gene, CDR1 is MNHEY and CDR2 is SVGAGI. The CDR3 contains 15 residues. The CDR3 is CASRNSGVSNYGYTF. CDR3 in DNA: TGTGCCAGCAGAAACTCAGGCGTCAGTAACTATGGCTACACCTTC.

This chain uses TRBV27 with TRBJ2-2; 14 bases line up with TRBD2. The CDR3 is 19 amino acids. Germline assignment: CDR1 MNHEY and CDR2 SMNVEV (reference sequence). V shed 2 bases and J 5 bases; nucleotides not matched to a gene: 10. Here the CDR3 DNA reads TGTGCCAGCAGTTTAAGACTAGCGGGAGGGCCGGGGGAAACCGGGGAGCTGTTTTTT. Protein sequence: CASSLRLAGGPGETGELFF.

The rearrangement joins TRBV28 to TRBJ1-1; 7 bases fit TRBD1. This CDR3 has 14 amino acids. Trimming removed 7 bases from V and 6 bases from J; junction bases left unmatched: 11. Germline lookup yields CDR1 MDHEN and CDR2 SYDVKM. CDR3 protein: CASNRRQGVAEAFF. The CDR3 DNA follows: TGTGCCAGCAATAGGCGACAGGGCGTGGCTGAAGCTTTCTTT.